This T cell receptor (beta chain) originates from a study of identical twins. This clonotype has only a few counts. The antigen remains unidentified. TCRdb re-called the 5' RACE reads with MiXCR, one entry per CDR3 protein. The sample records 510,000 or so distinct CDR3 sequences, 12% to 15% being singletons. Study-wide findings and caveats: Excess twin sharing in beta out-of-frame sequences was weaker. A lower insertion count was a feature of abundant cord blood beta clonotypes, with no such feature in memory repertoires.

These data also formed part of another study, on yellow fever vaccine responses in identical twins.

Sequencing was carried out using CD4+ T cells sorted from blood. This sequence was found in a young woman in good health.

CDR3 sequence (DNA): TGTGCCAGCAGCTGGACGGACAGAAACACCATATATTTT. Protein: CASSWTDRNTIYF. V is TRBV7-9 and J is TRBJ1-3, with D tentatively TRBD1 (5 bases). This CDR3 contains 13 residues. Trimming took 4 bases from V and 5 from J, leaving 9 bases between them. CDR1 is SEHNR and CDR2 is FQNEAQ in the germline V gene (reference sequence).